This note documents a single TCR beta chain sequence. This sample is part of a study of blood T cell repertoires in COVID-19. Background on the study: Sources were T cells, B-cell-depleted T cells, or PBMCs; the material itself was cDNA or gDNA.

Original analysis: Using reference gene primer amplification, nucleated cell counts were estimated. Libraries were prepared by immunoSEQ multiplex PCR; TCRdb keeps only in-frame clonotypes and omits some of them. That table is the source of V, J and clone size, and D and trimming were worked out from the DNA. The sample includes about 280,000 clones, 70% to 90% of them seen just once. J was trimmed by 7 bases and V by 4 bases; bases with no gene match: 6. Germline V gives CDR1 MRHNA, CDR2 SNTAGT. The CDR3 length is 14 residues. The rearrangement joins TRBV6-4 to TRBJ2-1; TRBD1 aligns across 8 bases. The clonotype originates from a man younger than 35 with active or convalescent COVID-19. Sequencing input: peripheral blood. CDR3 loop: CASSVGQGMNEQFF. The CDR3 nucleotides read TGTGCCAGCAGTGTAGGACAGGGTATGAATGAGCAGTTCTTC.